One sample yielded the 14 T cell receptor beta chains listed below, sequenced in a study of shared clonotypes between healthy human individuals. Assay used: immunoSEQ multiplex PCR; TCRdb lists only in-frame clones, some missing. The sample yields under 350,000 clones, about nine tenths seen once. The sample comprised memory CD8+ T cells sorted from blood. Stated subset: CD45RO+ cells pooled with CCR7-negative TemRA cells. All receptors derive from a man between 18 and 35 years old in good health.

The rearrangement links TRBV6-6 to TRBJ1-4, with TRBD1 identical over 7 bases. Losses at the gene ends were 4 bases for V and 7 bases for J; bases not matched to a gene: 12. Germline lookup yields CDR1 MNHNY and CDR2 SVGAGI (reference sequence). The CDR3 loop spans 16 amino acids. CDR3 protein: CASSFPGGPLGEKLFF. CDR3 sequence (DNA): TGTGCCAGCAGTTTTCCAGGGGGGCCTTTGGGTGAAAAACTGTTTTTT.

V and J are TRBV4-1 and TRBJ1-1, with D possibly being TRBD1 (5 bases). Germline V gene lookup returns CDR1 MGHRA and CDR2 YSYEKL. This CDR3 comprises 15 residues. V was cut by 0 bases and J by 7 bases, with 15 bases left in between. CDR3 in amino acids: CASSQDLAGFNEAFF. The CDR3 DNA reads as TGCGCCAGCAGCCAAGATCTTGCAGGGTTCAATGAAGCTTTCTTT.

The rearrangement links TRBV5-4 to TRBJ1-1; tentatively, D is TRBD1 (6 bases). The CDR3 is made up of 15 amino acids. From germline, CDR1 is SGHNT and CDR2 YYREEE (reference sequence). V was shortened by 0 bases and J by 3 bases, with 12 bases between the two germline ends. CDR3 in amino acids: CASSLGRTADTEAFF. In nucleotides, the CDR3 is TGTGCCAGCAGCTTGGGTAGGACAGCGGACACTGAAGCTTTCTTT.

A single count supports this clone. CDR3 sequence: CASSPGTDLYEQYF. CDR3 nucleotide sequence: TGTGCCAGCAGTCCCGGGACAGACCTCTACGAGCAGTACTTC. The chain carries TRBV6-5 and TRBJ2-7; 7 bases fit TRBD1. The CDR3 sequence is 14 residues long. The germline gives CDR1 MNHEY, CDR2 SVGAGI. V was pared by 5 bases and J by 3 bases, with 7 bases of the junction left unmatched.

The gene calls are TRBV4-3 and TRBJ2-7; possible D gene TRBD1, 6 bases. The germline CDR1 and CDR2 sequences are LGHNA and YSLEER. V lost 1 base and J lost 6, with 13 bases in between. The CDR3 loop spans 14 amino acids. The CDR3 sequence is CASSQGTELGEQYF. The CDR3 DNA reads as TGCGCCAGCAGCCAAGGGACAGAGCTGGGCGAGCAGTACTTC.

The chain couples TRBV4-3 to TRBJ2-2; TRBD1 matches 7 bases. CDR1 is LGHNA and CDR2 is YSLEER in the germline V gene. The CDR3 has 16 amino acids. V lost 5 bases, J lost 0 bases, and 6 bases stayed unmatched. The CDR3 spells CASSDFRGTNTGELFF. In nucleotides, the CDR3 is TGCGCCAGCAGCGACTTCAGGGGGACGAACACCGGGGAGCTGTTTTTT.

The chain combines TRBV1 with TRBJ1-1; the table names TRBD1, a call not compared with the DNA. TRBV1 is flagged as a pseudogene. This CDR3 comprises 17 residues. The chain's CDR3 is CTSSQARRDRGNTEAFF. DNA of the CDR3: TGCACCAGCAGCCAAGCCCGCAGGGACAGGGGGAACACTGAAGCTTTCTTT.

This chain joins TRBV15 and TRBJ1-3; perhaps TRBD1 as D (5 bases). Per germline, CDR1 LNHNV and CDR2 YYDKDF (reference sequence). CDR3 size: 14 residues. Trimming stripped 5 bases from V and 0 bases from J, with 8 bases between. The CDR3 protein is CATSADISGNTIYF. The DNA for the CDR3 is TGTGCCACCAGCGCGGACATCTCTGGAAACACCATATATTTT.

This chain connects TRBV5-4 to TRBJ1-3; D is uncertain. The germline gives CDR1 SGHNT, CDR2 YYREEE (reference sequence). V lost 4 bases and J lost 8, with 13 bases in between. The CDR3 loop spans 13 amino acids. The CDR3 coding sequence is TGTGCCAGCAGCACTGCGCCCCCGGACACCATATATTTT. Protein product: CASSTAPPDTIYF.

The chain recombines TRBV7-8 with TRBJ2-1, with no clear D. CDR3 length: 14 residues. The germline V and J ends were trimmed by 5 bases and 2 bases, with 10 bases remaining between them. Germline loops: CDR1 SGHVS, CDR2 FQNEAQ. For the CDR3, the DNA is TGTGCCAGCAGCACCTACGGGCCCTACAATGAGCAGTTCTTC. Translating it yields CASSTYGPYNEQFF.

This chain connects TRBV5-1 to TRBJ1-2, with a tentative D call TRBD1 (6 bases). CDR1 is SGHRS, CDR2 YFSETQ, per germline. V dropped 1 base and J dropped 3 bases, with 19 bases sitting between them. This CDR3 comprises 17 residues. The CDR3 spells CASSLLPTGSIDYGYTF. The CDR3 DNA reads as TGCGCCAGCAGCTTGCTACCTACAGGGAGCATAGACTATGGCTACACCTTC.

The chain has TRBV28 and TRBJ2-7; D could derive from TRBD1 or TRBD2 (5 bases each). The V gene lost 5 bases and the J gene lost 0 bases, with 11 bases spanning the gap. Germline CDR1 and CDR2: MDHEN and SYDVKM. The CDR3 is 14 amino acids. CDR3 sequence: CASSPPGGSYEQYF. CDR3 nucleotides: TGTGCCAGCAGTCCTCCTGGGGGCTCCTACGAGCAGTACTTC.

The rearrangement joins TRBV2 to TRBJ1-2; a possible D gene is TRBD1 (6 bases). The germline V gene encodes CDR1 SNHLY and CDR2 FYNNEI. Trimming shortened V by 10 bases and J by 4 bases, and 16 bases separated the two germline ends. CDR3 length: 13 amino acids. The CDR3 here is CATSVGQIYGYTF. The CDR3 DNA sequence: TGTGCCACCTCAGTTGGACAGATCTATGGCTACACCTTC.

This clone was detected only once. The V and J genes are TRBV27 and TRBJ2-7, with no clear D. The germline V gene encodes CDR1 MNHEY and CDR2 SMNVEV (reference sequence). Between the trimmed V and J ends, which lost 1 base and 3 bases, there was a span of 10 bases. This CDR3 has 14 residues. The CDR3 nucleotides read TGTGCCAGCAGTTTATATAAAGGGCACTACGAGCAGTACTTC. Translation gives CASSLYKGHYEQYF.